This passage covers 21 T cell receptor beta chains from one sample sequenced in a study of technical replicates of blood from a handful of donors. Clones were sequenced by immunoSEQ multiplex PCR, and TCRdb holds only the in-frame ones, with some missing. This sample has more than 65,000 clones, with 90% to 97% found just once. The sample consisted of T cells isolated from PBMCs. These receptors came from a human donor in good health.

This chain links TRBV6-1 with TRBJ2-3; the match to TRBD2 covers 8 bases. The V segment lost 4 bases and the J segment 2 bases; nucleotides outside the gene matches: 8. CDR1 and CDR2 from the germline V gene are MNHNS and SASEGT. This CDR3 is 16 amino acids long. The CDR3: CASSVQAGVNTDTQYF. The DNA for the CDR3 is TGTGCCAGCAGTGTCCAAGCGGGAGTGAACACAGATACGCAGTATTTT.

This clone was seen once. The V gene is TRBV6-1, the J gene TRBJ2-7; 10 nucleotides agree with TRBD1. The germline gives CDR1 MNHNS, CDR2 SASEGT. J gave up 4 bases and V 6 bases, and 6 bases lay outside the gene matches. The CDR3 runs 14 residues. The CDR3 sequence is CASSHRDRGYEQYF. The CDR3, as DNA: TGTGCCAGCAGCCACCGGGACAGGGGTTACGAGCAGTACTTC.

The chain has TRBV7-8 and TRBJ2-4; maybe TRBD2 (6 bases). The CDR3 extends over 17 amino acids. Germline CDR1 is SGHVS and CDR2 is FQNEAQ. With 5 bases removed from V and 3 bases from J, the gap between germline ends came to 20 bases. CDR3: CASSPSRWRDLKNIQYF. In DNA form, the CDR3 reads TGTGCCAGCAGCCCCTCGAGGTGGAGGGACCTCAAAAACATTCAGTACTTC.

This clone was picked up one time. The V and J genes are TRBV10-3 and TRBJ2-5, with D possibly TRBD2 on 6 matching bases. The J call is in doubt because the DNA end fits TRBJ2-7 better. This CDR3 has 15 residues. Looked up from germline, CDR1 is ENHRY and CDR2 is SYGVKD. The CDR3 sequence is CAIRPRELGRNEQYF. DNA for the CDR3: TGTGCCATCAGGCCCCGGGAGTTAGGAAGGAACGAGCAGTACTTC.

The J gene is TRBJ1-2, the V gene TRBV9, with TRBD1 matching 10 bases. This CDR3 is 13 amino acids long. The V and J ends lost 2 bases and 6 bases, in that order; junction bases with no gene match: 1. Germline CDR1 is SGDLS and CDR2 is YYNGEE. Here the CDR3 reads CASSVDRGDGYTF. CDR3 nucleotides: TGTGCCAGCAGCGTGGACAGGGGGGATGGCTACACCTTC.

The V call is TRBV4-3, the J call TRBJ2-1, with 7 bases that match TRBD1. V dropped 4 bases and J dropped 4; count of bases not matched to a gene: 7. The CDR3 loop spans 15 amino acids. Germline V gives CDR1 LGHNA, CDR2 YSLEER. CDR3 coding DNA: TGCGCCAGCAGCCGTACAGGGGCACTGTACAATGAGCAGTTCTTC. As protein: CASSRTGALYNEQFF.

V and J are TRBV4-1 and TRBJ1-1, with a tentative D call TRBD1 (5 bases). In germline, CDR1 is MGHRA, CDR2 YSYEKL. The CDR3 extends over 15 amino acids. V was shortened by 3 bases and J by 1 base, with 12 bases between the two germline ends. The CDR3 region has the DNA TGCGCCAGCAGCCATCAAGCAGGGAAGAACACTGAAGCTTTCTTT. Its translation: CASSHQAGKNTEAFF.

J is TRBJ2-2 and V is TRBV19; D is unclear. Germline V gene lookup returns CDR1 LNHDA and CDR2 SQIVND (reference sequence). CDR3 length equals 16 residues. V lost 4 bases and J lost 2, with 14 bases in between. CDR3 DNA sequence: TGTGCCAGTAGTAATATATGGGCAGTAAACACCGGGGAGCTGTTTTTT. This gives the protein CASSNIWAVNTGELFF.

This chain uses TRBV2 with TRBJ2-5; 8 positions match TRBD1. The CDR3 extends over 13 amino acids. V lost 9 bases, J lost 2 bases, and 5 bases stayed unmatched. In germline, CDR1 is SNHLY, CDR2 FYNNEI. CDR3 nucleotides: TGTGCCAGGGACAGGGAATCTCAAGAGACCCAGTACTTC. It codes for CARDRESQETQYF.

The chain uses TRBV14 and TRBJ2-1; 10 nucleotides match TRBD2. The junction had 9 bases not matched to a gene; V was cut back by 0 bases and J by 1 base. From germline, CDR1 is SGHDN and CDR2 FVKESK. The CDR3 runs to 19 residues. The CDR3 DNA sequence: TGTGCCAGCAGCCAAGATCGGACTAGCGGTCCTGGGTCCTACAATGAGCAGTTCTTC. Its protein is CASSQDRTSGPGSYNEQFF.

The gene calls are TRBV6-6 and TRBJ1-1; D not certain. The CDR3 totals 14 residues. Trimming stripped 2 bases from V and 0 bases from J, with 7 bases between. The germline gives CDR1 MNHNY, CDR2 SVGAGI (reference sequence). Here the CDR3 DNA reads TGTGCCAGCAGTTACGGAGAAATGAACACTGAAGCTTTCTTT. As protein: CASSYGEMNTEAFF.

The V call is TRBV7-6, the J call TRBJ2-1, with D unclear. The germline V gene encodes CDR1 SGHVS and CDR2 FNYEAQ. The CDR3 has 15 amino acids. Trimming shortened V by 5 bases and J by 10 bases, and 21 bases separated the two germline ends. CDR3 residues: CASSKTGSMRGEQFF. The CDR3 bases are TGTGCCAGCAGCAAGACCGGGTCTATGCGTGGGGAGCAGTTCTTC. Based on the CDR3 plus reference TRBV7-6 and TRBJ2-1, the full variable domain is GAGVSQSPRYKVTKRGQDVALRCDPISGHVSLYWYRQALGQGPEFLTYFNYEAQQDKSGLPNDRFSAERPEGSISTLTIQRTEQRDSAMYRCASSKTGSMRGEQFFGPGTRLTVL.

The sample holds one count of this clone. The chain uses TRBV5-4 and TRBJ2-7, with TRBD2 matching 8 bases. The CDR3 contains 17 residues. Germline V gene data show CDR1 as SGHNT and CDR2 as YYREEE (reference sequence). The trim removed 2 bases at V and 5 bases at J, leaving 15 bases unmatched. Written as DNA, the CDR3 is TGTGCCAGCAGCTTAGCGGGGGCCGGAAGGGGCTTGAACGAGCAGTACTTC. Its translation: CASSLAGAGRGLNEQYF.

CDR3 sequence: CASSLASVPGWAGDEQYF. The CDR3, as DNA: TGCGCCAGCAGCTTGGCCAGTGTTCCAGGGTGGGCTGGGGACGAGCAGTACTTC. This rearrangement joins TRBV5-1 to TRBJ2-7; the D gene is possibly TRBD1 (5 bases). The V end was cut by 0 bases, the J end by 5 bases, with 24 bases between. This CDR3 comprises 18 residues. CDR1 SGHRS and CDR2 YFSETQ come from the germline V gene.

The chain is built from TRBV5-5 and TRBJ1-2; D perhaps matches TRBD1 (6 bases). CDR1 is SGHKS, CDR2 YYEKEE, per germline (reference sequence). V was clipped by 6 bases and J by 4 bases, with 10 bases between them. This CDR3 has 12 residues. DNA of the CDR3: TGTGCCAGCACAGGGGAGACCTATGGCTACACCTTC. Its protein product is CASTGETYGYTF.

This sequence joins TRBV5-6 and TRBJ2-7; 10 bases line up with TRBD1. CDR3 length: 15 amino acids. After removal of 0 bases from V and 7 bases from J, the junction contained 7 bases not matched to a gene. The germline V gene encodes CDR1 SGHDT and CDR2 YYEEEE. DNA of the CDR3: TGTGCCAGCAGCTTGGCCGGGACAGGGGAGGAGGAGCAGTACTTC. Its translation: CASSLAGTGEEEQYF.

The chain joins TRBV9 to TRBJ2-7, with 7 nucleotides matching TRBD1. The CDR3 sequence is 16 residues long. V lost 4 bases and J lost 2; bases outside the gene matches: 12. Germline V gives CDR1 SGDLS, CDR2 YYNGEE. CDR3 region: CASSPRTGLSTYEQYF. The CDR3 DNA sequence: TGTGCCAGCAGCCCCCGGACAGGCCTCTCAACCTACGAGCAGTACTTC.

The gene calls are TRBV28 and TRBJ2-5, with D maybe TRBD2 (5 bases). The CDR3 loop spans 14 amino acids. The V gene's germline CDR1 is MDHEN and CDR2 SYDVKM. Trimming took 6 bases from V and 1 from J, leaving 12 bases between them. In nucleotides, the CDR3 is TGTGCCAGCAGCCCATTCGGGGTCCAAGAGACCCAGTACTTC. This gives the protein CASSPFGVQETQYF.

V gene TRBV5-6 combines with J gene TRBJ1-5; TRBD1 is a possible D gene (5 bases). The CDR3 is 14 residues long. V dropped 2 bases and J dropped 0 bases, with 6 bases sitting between them. CDR1 and CDR2 (germline): SGHDT, YYEEEE. Here the CDR3 DNA reads TGTGCCAGCAGCTTTAGGGGTAGCAATCAGCCCCAGCATTTT. Its protein product is CASSFRGSNQPQHF.

V is TRBV5-1 and J is TRBJ2-7; TRBD2 aligns across 12 bases. Germline trimming cut 4 bases from V and 7 bases from J; bases unmatched to any gene: 9. Germline-derived CDR1 and CDR2 are SGHRS and YFSETQ. The CDR3 has 15 residues. Here the CDR3 reads CASSLRLAGEGEQYF. The DNA of the CDR3 is TGCGCCAGCAGCCTTAGACTAGCGGGAGAGGGGGAGCAGTACTTC.

The CDR3 loop reads CASSLVDLEGQPQHF. For the CDR3, the DNA is TGTGCCAGCAGCTTAGTAGACCTGGAGGGACAGCCCCAGCATTTT. V is TRBV11-2 and J is TRBJ1-5; D not certain. The CDR3 runs 15 residues. With 1 base removed from V and 7 bases from J, the gap between germline ends came to 14 bases. Germline V gives CDR1 SGHAT, CDR2 FQNNGV.